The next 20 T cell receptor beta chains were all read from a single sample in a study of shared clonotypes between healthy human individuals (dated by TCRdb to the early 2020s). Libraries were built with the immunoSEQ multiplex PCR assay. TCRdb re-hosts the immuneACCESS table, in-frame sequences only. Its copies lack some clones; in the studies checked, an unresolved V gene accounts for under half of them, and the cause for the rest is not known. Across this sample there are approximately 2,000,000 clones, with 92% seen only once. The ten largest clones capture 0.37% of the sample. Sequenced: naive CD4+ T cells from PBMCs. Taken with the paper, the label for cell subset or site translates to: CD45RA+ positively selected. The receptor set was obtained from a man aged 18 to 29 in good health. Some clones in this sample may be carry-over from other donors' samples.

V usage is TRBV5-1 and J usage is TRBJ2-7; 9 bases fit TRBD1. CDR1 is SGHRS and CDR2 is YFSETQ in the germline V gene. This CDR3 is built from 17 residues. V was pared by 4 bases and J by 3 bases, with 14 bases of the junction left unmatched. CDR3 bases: TGCGCCAGCAGCGGGGTCGCCGGGACAGGGACAGACTACGAGCAGTACTTC. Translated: CASSGVAGTGTDYEQYF.

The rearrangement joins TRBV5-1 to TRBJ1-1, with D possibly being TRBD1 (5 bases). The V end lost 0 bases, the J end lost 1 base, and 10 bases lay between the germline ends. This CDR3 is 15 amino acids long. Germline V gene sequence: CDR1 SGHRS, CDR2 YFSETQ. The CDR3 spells CASSLVGARNTEAFF. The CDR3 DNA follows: TGCGCCAGCAGCTTGGTCGGGGCGCGGAACACTGAAGCTTTCTTT.

CDR3 in DNA: TGTGCCAGCAGCTTAAGGGGCGGCGGGAGGGCAGATACGCAGTATTTT. This translates into CASSLRGGGRADTQYF. This chain links TRBV7-8 with TRBJ2-3, with 9 bases lining up with TRBD2. The CDR3 sequence is 16 residues long. Trimming removed 2 bases from V and 4 bases from J; junction bases left unmatched: 7. Germline V gene data show CDR1 as SGHVS and CDR2 as FQNEAQ. The whole variable domain, remainder taken from reference TRBV7-8 and TRBJ2-3, is GAGVSQSPRYKVAKRGQDVALRCDPISGHVSLFWYQQALGQGPEFLTYFQNEAQLDKSGLPSDRFFAERPEGSVSTLKIQRTQQEDSAVYLCASSLRGGGRADTQYFGPGTRLTVL.

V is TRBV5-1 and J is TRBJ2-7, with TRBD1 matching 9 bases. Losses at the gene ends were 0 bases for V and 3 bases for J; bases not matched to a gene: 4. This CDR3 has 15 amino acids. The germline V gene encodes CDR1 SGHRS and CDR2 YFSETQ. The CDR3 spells CASSLGGTGRYEQYF. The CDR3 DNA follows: TGCGCCAGCAGCTTGGGGGGGACAGGGCGCTACGAGCAGTACTTC.

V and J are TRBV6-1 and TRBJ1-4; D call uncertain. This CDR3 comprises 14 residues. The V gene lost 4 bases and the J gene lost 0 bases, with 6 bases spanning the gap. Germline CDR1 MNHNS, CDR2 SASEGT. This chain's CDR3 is CASSAIATNEKLFF. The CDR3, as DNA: TGTGCCAGCAGTGCCATAGCAACTAATGAAAAACTGTTTTTT.

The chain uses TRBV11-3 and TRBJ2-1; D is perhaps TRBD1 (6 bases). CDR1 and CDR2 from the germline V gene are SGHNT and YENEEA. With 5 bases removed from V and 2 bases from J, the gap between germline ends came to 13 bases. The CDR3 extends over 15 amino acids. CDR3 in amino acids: CASSPQQGTYNEQFF. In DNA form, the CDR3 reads TGTGCCAGCAGCCCGCAGCAGGGGACCTACAATGAGCAGTTCTTC. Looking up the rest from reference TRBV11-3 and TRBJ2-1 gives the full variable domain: EAGVVQSPRYKIIEKKQPVAFWCNPISGHNTLYWYLQNLGQGPELLIRYENEEAVDDSQLPKDRFSAERLKGVDSTLKIQPAELGDSAVYLCASSPQQGTYNEQFFGPGTRLTVL.

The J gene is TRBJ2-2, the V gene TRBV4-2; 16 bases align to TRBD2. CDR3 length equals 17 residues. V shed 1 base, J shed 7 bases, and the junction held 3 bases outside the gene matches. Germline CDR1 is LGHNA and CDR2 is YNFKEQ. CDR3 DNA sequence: TGTGCCAGCAGCCAAGGGGGACTAGCGGGAGGGGTCGGGGAGCTGTTTTTT. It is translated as CASSQGGLAGGVGELFF.

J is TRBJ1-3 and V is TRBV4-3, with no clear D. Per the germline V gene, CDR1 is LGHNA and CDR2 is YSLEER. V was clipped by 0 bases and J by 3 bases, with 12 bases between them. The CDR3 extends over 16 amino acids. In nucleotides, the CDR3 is TGCGCCAGCAGCCAAGATACCCACCGCTTTGGAAACACCATATATTTT. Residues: CASSQDTHRFGNTIYF.

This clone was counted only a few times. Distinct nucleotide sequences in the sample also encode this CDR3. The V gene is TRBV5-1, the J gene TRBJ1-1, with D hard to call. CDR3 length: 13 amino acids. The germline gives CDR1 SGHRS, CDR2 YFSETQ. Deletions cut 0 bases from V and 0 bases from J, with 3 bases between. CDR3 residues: CASSLGMNTEAFF. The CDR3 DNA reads TGCGCCAGCAGCTTGGGGATGAACACTGAAGCTTTCTTT.

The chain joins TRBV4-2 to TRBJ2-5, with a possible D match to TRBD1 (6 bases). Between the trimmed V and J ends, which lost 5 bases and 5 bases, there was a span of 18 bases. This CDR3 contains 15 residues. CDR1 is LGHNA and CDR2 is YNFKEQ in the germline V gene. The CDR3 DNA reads TGTGCCAGCAGCAGGAATTGGGGGCAAGGGGAGACCCAGTACTTC. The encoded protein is CASSRNWGQGETQYF.

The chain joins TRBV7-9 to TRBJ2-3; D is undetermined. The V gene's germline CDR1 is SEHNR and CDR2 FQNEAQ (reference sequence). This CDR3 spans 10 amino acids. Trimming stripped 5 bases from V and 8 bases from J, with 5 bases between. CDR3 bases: TGTGCCAGCAGCCCACTTACGCAGTATTTT. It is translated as CASSPLTQYF.

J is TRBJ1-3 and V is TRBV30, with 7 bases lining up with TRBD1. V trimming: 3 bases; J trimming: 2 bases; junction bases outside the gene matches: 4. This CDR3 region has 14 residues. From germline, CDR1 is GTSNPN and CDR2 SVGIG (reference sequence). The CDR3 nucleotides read TGTGCCTGGAGGACAGGGTTTCCTGGAAACACCATATATTTT. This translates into CAWRTGFPGNTIYF.

CDR3 in amino acids: CASTPGGNYGYTF. CDR3 DNA: TGTGCCAGCACCCCGGGGGGGAACTATGGCTACACCTTC. The gene calls are TRBV7-2 and TRBJ1-2; a weak D match, TRBD1 (5 bases). The V end was cut by 7 bases, the J end by 2 bases, with 11 bases between. Germline CDR1 SGHTA, CDR2 FQGNSA. The CDR3 is 13 amino acids. The entire variable domain, with the rest obtained from reference TRBV7-2 and TRBJ1-2, is as follows: GAGVSQSPSNKVTEKGKDVELRCDPISGHTALYWYRQSLGQGLEFLIYFQGNSAPDKSGLPSDRFSAERTGGSVSTLTIQRTQQEDSAVYLCASTPGGNYGYTFGSGTRLTVV.

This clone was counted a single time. This chain's CDR3 is CASIGGHLPEAFF. The CDR3, as DNA: TGTGCCAGCATCGGGGGCCACCTCCCTGAAGCTTTCTTT. V is TRBV28 and J is TRBJ1-1, with D tentatively TRBD1 (6 bases). The V and J ends lost 7 bases and 6 bases respectively, with 15 bases between them. The CDR3 covers 13 residues. CDR1 and CDR2 (germline): MDHEN, SYDVKM.

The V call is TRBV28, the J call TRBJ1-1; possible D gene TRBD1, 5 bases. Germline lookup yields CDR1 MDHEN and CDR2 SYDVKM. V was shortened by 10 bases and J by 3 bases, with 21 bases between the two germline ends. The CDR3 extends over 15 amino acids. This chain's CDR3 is CAIWGRAGADTEAFF. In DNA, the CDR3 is TGTGCCATATGGGGGAGGGCAGGCGCGGACACTGAAGCTTTCTTT.

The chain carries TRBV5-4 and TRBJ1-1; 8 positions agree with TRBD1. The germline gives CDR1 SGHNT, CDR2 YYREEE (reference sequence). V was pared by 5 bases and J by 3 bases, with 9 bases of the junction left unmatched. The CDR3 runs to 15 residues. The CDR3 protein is CASSGPTGQDTEAFF. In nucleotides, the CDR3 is TGTGCCAGCAGTGGCCCCACGGGACAGGACACTGAAGCTTTCTTT. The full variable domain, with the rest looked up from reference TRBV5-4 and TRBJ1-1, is ETGVTQSPTHLIKTRGQQVTLRCSSQSGHNTVSWYQQALGQGPQFIFQYYREEENGRGNFPPRFSGLQFPNYSSELNVNALELDDSALYLCASSGPTGQDTEAFFGQGTRLTVV.

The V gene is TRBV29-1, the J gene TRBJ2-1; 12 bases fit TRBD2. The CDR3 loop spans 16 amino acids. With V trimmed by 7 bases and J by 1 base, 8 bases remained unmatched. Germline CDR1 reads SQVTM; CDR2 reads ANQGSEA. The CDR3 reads CSASSGRARSYNEQFF. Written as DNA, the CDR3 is TGCAGCGCCTCTAGCGGGAGGGCCCGGTCCTACAATGAGCAGTTCTTC.

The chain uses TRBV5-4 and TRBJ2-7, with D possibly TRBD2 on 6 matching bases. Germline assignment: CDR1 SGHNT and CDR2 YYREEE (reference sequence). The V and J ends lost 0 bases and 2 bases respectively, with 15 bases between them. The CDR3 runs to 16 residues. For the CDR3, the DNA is TGTGCCAGCAGCTTGGGGGGGGTCCAGGCCGCCTACGAGCAGTACTTC. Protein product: CASSLGGVQAAYEQYF.

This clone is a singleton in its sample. The CDR3, as DNA: TGTGCCAGCAGCTTAGCCTCTTCTCGAACGAATGGCTACACCTTC. Translating it yields CASSLASSRTNGYTF. The chain carries TRBV7-9 and TRBJ1-2; D is ambiguous. Germline V lookup: CDR1 SEHNR, CDR2 FQNEAQ (reference sequence). The CDR3 sequence is 15 residues long. V was pared by 0 bases and J by 6 bases, with 14 bases between.

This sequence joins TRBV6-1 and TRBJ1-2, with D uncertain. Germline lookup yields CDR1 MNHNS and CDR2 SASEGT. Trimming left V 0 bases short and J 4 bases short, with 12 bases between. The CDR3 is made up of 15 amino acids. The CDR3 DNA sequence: TGTGCCAGCAGTGAAGCGGAAGGGCAGTTCTATGGCTACACCTTC. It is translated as CASSEAEGQFYGYTF.